Given below is one T cell receptor (beta chain) in context. This entry is derived from a study of blood T cells in healthy people across ages. The CDR3 is 12 amino acids. After removal of 6 bases from V and 8 bases from J, the junction contained 3 bases not matched to a gene. Germline CDR1 is KGHSH and CDR2 is LQKENI. With a J-beta primer mix and a sample-barcoded 5' primer, a second PCR ran 7 to 11 cycles. A 12-random-nucleotide template-switch adaptor tagged each cDNA molecule. TCRdb redid the calling of the 5' RACE reads with MiXCR, one entry per CDR3 protein. The sample records around 500,000 distinct CDR3 sequences, around 27% being singletons. Another study also made use of these data, one on T cells of mothers and their children.

The chain has TRBV18 and TRBJ1-1, with 10 positions matching TRBD1. The sequenced sample consisted of blood. This TCR derives from a boy under 10 years old in good health. The CDR3 bases are TGTGCCAGCTCCCCGGACAGGGGGGAAGCTTTCTTT. Its translation is CASSPDRGEAFF.